Each of the 12 T cell receptor beta chains below was sequenced from the same sample in a study of T cells in Graves' hyperthyroidism and ophthalmopathy (dated by TCRdb to about 2019). The method was multiplex PCR. Data came from an Illumina HiSeq 2000. Amplification of TCR beta CDR3 regions was carried out from RNA transcripts. A first-round RT-PCR of the TCR CDR3 used the HTBI primer set with the Qiagen OneStep RT-PCR kit. TCRdb handled the public reads itself, with Q25 trimming in fastp and clone calling in MiXCR, and kept productive beta chains. For every CDR3 protein sequence, its rows merge into one entry that carries the most common genes and DNA. Across this sample there are under 650,000 distinct CDR3 sequences, with roughly 17% seen only once. Approximately 3.8% of the sample is held by the ten biggest clonotypes. The sequenced sample consisted of blood. These receptors came from a woman aged 30 to 39 with Graves' hyperthyroidism.

The chain carries TRBV11-1 and TRBJ2-3; D gene uncertain. Germline V CDR1 and CDR2: SGHAT, FQDESV (reference sequence). The CDR3 contains 14 residues. Trimming pared 1 base from V and 6 bases from J, leaving 11 bases between. CDR3 nucleotide sequence: TGTGCCAGCAGCTTAGTTAGTCCGGTGGATACGCAGTATTTT. As protein: CASSLVSPVDTQYF.

The chain has TRBV18 and TRBJ2-7; D unresolved. The CDR3 contains 13 residues. Trimming removed 3 bases at V and 3 bases at J, with 9 bases between. Germline V CDR1 and CDR2: KGHSH, LQKENI. CDR3 nucleotides: TGTGCCAGCTCACCGACAAATTTCTACGAGCAGTACTTC. Its translation: CASSPTNFYEQYF.

This chain uses TRBV9 with TRBJ1-5; 9 positions match TRBD1. CDR1 is SGDLS, CDR2 YYNGEE, per germline. This CDR3 has 16 residues. Trimming took 3 bases from V and 7 from J; bases not matched to a gene: 11. In DNA, the CDR3 is TGTGCCAGCAGCGCCACAGGGGGCGGGCGTGGACAGCCCCAGCATTTT. This gives the protein CASSATGGGRGQPQHF. The full variable domain, in which reference TRBV9 and TRBJ1-5 provide the parts outside the CDR3, is DSGVTQTPKHLITATGQRVTLRCSPRSGDLSVYWYQQSLDQGLQFLIQYYNGEERAKGNILERFSAQQFPDLHSELNLSSLELGDSALYFCASSATGGGRGQPQHFGDGTRLSIL.

The CDR3: CASGLSGAGELFF. CDR3 nucleotide sequence: TGTGCTAGTGGTTTGTCGGGGGCCGGGGAGCTGTTTTTT. The chain links TRBV12-5 to TRBJ2-2, with a weak D call TRBD2 (6 bases). The germline V and J ends were trimmed by 2 bases and 6 bases, with 7 bases remaining between them. Germline CDR1 and CDR2: LGHNT and FRNRAP. CDR3 length: 13 residues. The entire variable domain, with the rest obtained from reference TRBV12-5 and TRBJ2-2, is as follows: DARVTQTPRHKVTEMGQEVTMRCQPILGHNTVFWYRQTMMQGLELLAYFRNRAPLDDSGMPKDRFSAEMPDATLATLKIQPSEPRDSAVYFCASGLSGAGELFFGEGSRLTVL.

This clonotype was seen ten or more times. The gene calls are TRBV15 and TRBJ2-1; 11 positions agree with TRBD2. The germline V gene has CDR1 LNHNV and CDR2 YYDKDF (reference sequence). The CDR3 has 17 amino acids. The V gene end was trimmed by 7 bases and the J gene end by 6 bases; junction bases not matched to a gene: 14. The CDR3 sequence: CATTNAGGLAESNEQFF. CDR3 DNA: TGTGCCACCACCAACGCGGGGGGACTAGCGGAAAGCAATGAGCAGTTCTTC.

This clonotype has a count of ten or more. CDR3 sequence (DNA): TGTGCCTGGAGTGACGGACAGCTACAAGAGACCCAGTACTTC. Its protein product is CAWSDGQLQETQYF. The rearrangement uses TRBV30 and TRBJ2-5, with D possibly being TRBD1 (6 bases). The CDR3 is made up of 14 amino acids. Trimming removed 1 base from V and 2 bases from J, with 11 bases in between. The V gene's germline CDR1 is GTSNPN and CDR2 SVGIG (reference sequence).

This clonotype has ten or more counts. This chain connects TRBV3-1 to TRBJ1-2; weak D call: TRBD1 (5 bases). CDR1 is LGHDT, CDR2 YNNKEL, per germline (reference sequence). This CDR3 comprises 15 residues. V was cut by 0 bases and J by 4 bases, with 12 bases left in between. The CDR3 DNA is TGTGCCAGCAGCCAAGAAGGGGAGGGCGTCTATGGCTACACCTTC. This gives the protein CASSQEGEGVYGYTF.

This clonotype has a handful of counts. The chain has TRBV29-1 and TRBJ2-7; TRBD2 matches 8 bases. This CDR3 has 13 residues. The V gene end was trimmed by 3 bases and the J gene end by 2 bases; junction bases not matched to a gene: 3. Germline V gene data show CDR1 as SQVTM and CDR2 as ANQGSEA. The CDR3 sequence is CSVEPAGAYEQYF. Written as DNA, the CDR3 is TGCAGCGTTGAGCCAGCGGGAGCCTACGAGCAGTACTTC.

This clonotype was seen many times. The rearrangement uses TRBV4-1 and TRBJ2-3, with unresolved D. CDR1 is MGHRA, CDR2 YSYEKL, per germline. The CDR3 runs 15 residues. Trimming cost V 0 bases and J 6 bases, with 13 bases left between them. The CDR3 loop is CASSQDYRSEDTQYF. The CDR3, as DNA: TGCGCCAGCAGCCAAGATTATCGGTCGGAGGATACGCAGTATTTT.

This clonotype was counted between two and nine times. CDR3 residues: CASSFLLLAGDEQFF. The CDR3 bases are TGTGCCAGCAGCTTTCTCCTTCTAGCGGGAGATGAGCAGTTCTTC. The V call is TRBV5-5, the J call TRBJ2-1, with 10 bases matching TRBD2. The CDR3 contains 15 residues. V was pared by 2 bases and J by 8 bases, with 7 bases of the junction left unmatched. The germline V gene encodes CDR1 SGHKS and CDR2 YYEKEE (reference sequence).

The genes are TRBV28 and TRBJ2-1; 11 bases agree with TRBD1. The trim removed 5 bases at V and 9 bases at J, leaving 12 bases unmatched. The CDR3 extends over 16 amino acids. Germline CDR1 is MDHEN and CDR2 is SYDVKM. CDR3 region: CASSVIPGQGVGEQFF. Written as DNA, the CDR3 is TGTGCCAGCAGTGTTATCCCGGGACAGGGGGTTGGTGAGCAGTTCTTC.

In its sample, this clonotype was seen many times. The chain employs TRBV29-1 and TRBJ2-3; the match to TRBD1 covers 10 bases. The germline V gene encodes CDR1 SQVTM and CDR2 ANQGSEA. V was clipped by 6 bases and J by 3 bases; unmatched bases: 12. There are 16 residues in the CDR3. The CDR3 reads CSVENRDRGRTDTQYF. The CDR3 DNA reads TGCAGCGTAGAAAACCGGGACAGGGGTAGAACAGATACGCAGTATTTT.